This TCR beta chain was recovered during a study of blood T cells in healthy people across ages. The donors, aged about 6 to 90, were healthy Caucasians from Russia. Isolation recovered at least 6.5 million PBMCs from every sample. Total RNA extraction produced at least 5 micrograms (per sample) for the study. It was with a sample-barcoded 5' primer and a J-beta primer mix that a second PCR of about 7 to 12 cycles was run. Sequencing recovered at least 2.5 million CDR3-containing paired-end reads from each sample. TCRdb analysed the 5' RACE reads with MiXCR anew, one entry per CDR3 protein. The profile shows 720,000 or so distinct CDR3 sequences, 40% to 45% of them singletons. The length of the CDR3 is 16 residues. V lost 2 bases, J lost 2 bases, and 15 bases lay in between. Looked up from germline, CDR1 is MNHNS and CDR2 is SASEGT. This clonotype was seen a handful of times.

The receptor was isolated from an older man in good health. The chain recombines TRBV6-1 with TRBJ2-5; perhaps TRBD2 as D (6 bases). Sequenced input: blood. DNA of the CDR3: TGTGCCAGCAGTGAATTGGCGGGGAGACAGCAAGAGACCCAGTACTTC. Its protein is CASSELAGRQQETQYF.